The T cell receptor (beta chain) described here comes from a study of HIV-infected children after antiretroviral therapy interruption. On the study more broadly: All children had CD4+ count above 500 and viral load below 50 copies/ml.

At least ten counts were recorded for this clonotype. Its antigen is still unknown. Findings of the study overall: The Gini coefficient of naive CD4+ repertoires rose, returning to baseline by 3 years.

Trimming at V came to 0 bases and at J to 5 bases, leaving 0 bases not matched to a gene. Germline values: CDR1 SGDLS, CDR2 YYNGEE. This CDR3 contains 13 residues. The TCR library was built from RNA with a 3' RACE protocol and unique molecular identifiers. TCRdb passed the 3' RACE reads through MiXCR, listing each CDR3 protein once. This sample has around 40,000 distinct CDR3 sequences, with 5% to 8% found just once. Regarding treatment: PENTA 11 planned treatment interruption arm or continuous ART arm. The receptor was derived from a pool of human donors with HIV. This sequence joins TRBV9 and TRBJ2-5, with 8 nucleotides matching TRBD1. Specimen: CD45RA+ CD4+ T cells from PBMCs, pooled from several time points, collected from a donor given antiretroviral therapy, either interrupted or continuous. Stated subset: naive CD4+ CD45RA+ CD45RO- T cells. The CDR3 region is CASSVGDRETQYF. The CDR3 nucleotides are TGTGCCAGCAGCGTAGGGGACAGGGAGACCCAGTACTTC.